This T cell receptor (beta chain) is from a study of regulatory T cells in long-lasting Graves disease. Many counts were recorded for this clonotype. Sample time point: newly diagnosed GD, antithyroid drugs for less than 3 months. Extracted RNA from PBMCs served as the source of the TCR library. Patients hailed from an endocrinology department in Xi'an, China. Arm-PCR of CDR3 regions and iRepertoire HTBI primers were the basis on which TCR beta libraries were built. MiXCR, applied by TCRdb to the multiplex PCR reads, yields one record per CDR3 protein. The sample has about 440,000 distinct CDR3 sequences; over 15% are singletons. These data were also filed under a second study, of T cells in Graves' hyperthyroidism and ophthalmopathy. From that report: Hyperthyroidism had been newly diagnosed in patients aged 18 to 65, and its duration was under 2 months. The HTBI set primed first-round TCR CDR3 RT-PCR.

The sequencing used peripheral blood mononuclear cells (PBMCs), collected at new diagnosis, from a patient treated with antithyroid drugs. The clonotype comes from a woman in her twenties or thirties with Graves disease.

CDR3 nucleotide sequence: TGCAGTGCTAGAAAGACAGGGTTGGAGACAGATACGCAGTATTTT. Amino acid sequence: CSARKTGLETDTQYF. The chain has TRBV20-1 and TRBJ2-3; 7 bases line up with TRBD1. From germline, CDR1 is DFQATT and CDR2 SNEGSKA (reference sequence). This CDR3 has 15 amino acids. V was pared by 2 bases and J by 3 bases, with 8 bases of the junction left unmatched.